This T cell receptor beta chain was identified during a study of blood T cell repertoires in COVID-19. About the study: The United States, Italy and Spain provided the acute and convalescent COVID-19 samples. PBMCs, B-cell-depleted T cells, or T cells were the source of the cDNA or gDNA that made up the material.

With V trimmed by 0 bases and J by 8 bases, 6 bases remained unmatched. The CDR3 covers 15 residues. Germline loops: CDR1 SGDLS, CDR2 YYNGEE. The data were produced by immunoSEQ multiplex PCR, yet TCRdb's version contains in-frame clones alone and is incomplete. The sample has 410,000 or so clones; about nine tenths are singletons. The TCR sequence derives from a woman in her 30s with active or convalescent COVID-19. Sequenced input: peripheral blood. The genes are TRBV9 and TRBJ2-1; TRBD2 matches at 9 bases. The CDR3 nucleotides are TGTGCCAGCAGCGTAGATAGCGGGAGATTGGATGAGCAGTTCTTC. This codes for CASSVDSGRLDEQFF.